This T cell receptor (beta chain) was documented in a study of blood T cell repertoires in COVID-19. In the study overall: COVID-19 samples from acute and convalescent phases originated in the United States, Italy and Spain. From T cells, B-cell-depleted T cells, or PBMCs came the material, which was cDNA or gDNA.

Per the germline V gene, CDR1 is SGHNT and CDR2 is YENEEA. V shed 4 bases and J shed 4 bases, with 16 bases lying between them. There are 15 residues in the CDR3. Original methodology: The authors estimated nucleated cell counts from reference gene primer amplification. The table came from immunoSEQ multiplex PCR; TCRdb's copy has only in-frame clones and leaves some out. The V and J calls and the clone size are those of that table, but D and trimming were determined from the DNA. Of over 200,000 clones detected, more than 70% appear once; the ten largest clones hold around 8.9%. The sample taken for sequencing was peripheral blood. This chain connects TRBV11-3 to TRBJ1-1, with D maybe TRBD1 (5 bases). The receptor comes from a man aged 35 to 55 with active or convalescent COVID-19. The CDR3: CASSYSGVAGTEAFF. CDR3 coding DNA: TGTGCCAGCAGCTATTCGGGGGTGGCAGGCACTGAAGCTTTCTTT.